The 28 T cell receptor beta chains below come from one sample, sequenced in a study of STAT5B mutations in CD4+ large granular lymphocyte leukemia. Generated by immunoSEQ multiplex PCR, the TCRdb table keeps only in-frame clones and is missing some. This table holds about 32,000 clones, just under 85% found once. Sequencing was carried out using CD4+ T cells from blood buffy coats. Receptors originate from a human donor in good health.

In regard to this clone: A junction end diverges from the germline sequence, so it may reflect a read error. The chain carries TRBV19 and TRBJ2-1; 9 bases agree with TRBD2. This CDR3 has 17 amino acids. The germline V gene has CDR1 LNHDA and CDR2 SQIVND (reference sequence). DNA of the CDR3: TGTGCCAGTACCCCCGTGTCGGGCGGGAGGGCCTACGATGAGCAGTTCTTC. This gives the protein CASTPVSGGRAYDEQFF.

CDR3 residues: CASSFWTGGGNTIYF. In DNA form, the CDR3 reads TGCGCCAGCAGCTTCTGGACAGGAGGAGGAAACACCATATATTTT. The chain combines TRBV5-1 with TRBJ1-3; 7 nucleotides align to TRBD1. CDR1 is SGHRS and CDR2 is YFSETQ in the germline V gene. V shed 2 bases, J shed 4 bases, and the junction held 6 bases outside the gene matches. CDR3 length equals 15 residues.

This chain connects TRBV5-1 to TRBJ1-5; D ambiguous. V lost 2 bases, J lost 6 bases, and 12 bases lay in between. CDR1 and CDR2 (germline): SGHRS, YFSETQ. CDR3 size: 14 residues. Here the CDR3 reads CASSLSGLGQPQHF. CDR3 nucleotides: TGCGCCAGCAGCTTATCCGGGCTCGGTCAGCCCCAGCATTTT.

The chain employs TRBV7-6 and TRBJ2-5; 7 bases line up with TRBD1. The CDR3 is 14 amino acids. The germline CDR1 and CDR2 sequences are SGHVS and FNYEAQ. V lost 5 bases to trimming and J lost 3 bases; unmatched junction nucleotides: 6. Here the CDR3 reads CASSDTGVEETQYF. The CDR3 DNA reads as TGTGCCAGCAGCGATACAGGGGTGGAAGAGACCCAGTACTTC. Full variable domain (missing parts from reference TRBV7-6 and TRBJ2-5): GAGVSQSPRYKVTKRGQDVALRCDPISGHVSLYWYRQALGQGPEFLTYFNYEAQQDKSGLPNDRFSAERPEGSISTLTIQRTEQRDSAMYRCASSDTGVEETQYFGPGTRLLVL.

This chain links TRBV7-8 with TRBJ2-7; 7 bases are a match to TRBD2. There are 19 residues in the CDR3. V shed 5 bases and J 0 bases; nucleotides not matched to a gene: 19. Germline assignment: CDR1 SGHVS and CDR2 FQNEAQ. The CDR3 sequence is CASSIPGRGSGSYSYEQYF. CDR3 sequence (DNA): TGTGCCAGCAGCATCCCGGGGAGGGGTAGCGGGTCCTACTCCTACGAGCAGTACTTC.

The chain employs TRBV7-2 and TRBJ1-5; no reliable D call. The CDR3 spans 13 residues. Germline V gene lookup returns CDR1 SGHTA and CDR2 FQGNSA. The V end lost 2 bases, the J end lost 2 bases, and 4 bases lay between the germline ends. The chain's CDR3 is CASSLQGNQPQHF. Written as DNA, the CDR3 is TGTGCCAGCAGCTTACAGGGCAATCAGCCCCAGCATTTT.

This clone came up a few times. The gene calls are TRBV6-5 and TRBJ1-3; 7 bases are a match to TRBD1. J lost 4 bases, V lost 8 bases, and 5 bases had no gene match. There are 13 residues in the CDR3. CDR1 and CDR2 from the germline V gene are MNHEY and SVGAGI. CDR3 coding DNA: TGTGCCAGCGGGAGAGGGGGCGGAAACACCATATATTTT. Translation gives CASGRGGGNTIYF.

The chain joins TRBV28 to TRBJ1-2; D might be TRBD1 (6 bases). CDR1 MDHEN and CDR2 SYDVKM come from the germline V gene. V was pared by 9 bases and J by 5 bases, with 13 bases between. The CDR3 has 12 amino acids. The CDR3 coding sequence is TGTGCCAGTCTGGGGGCTGGGTATGGCTACACCTTC. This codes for CASLGAGYGYTF.

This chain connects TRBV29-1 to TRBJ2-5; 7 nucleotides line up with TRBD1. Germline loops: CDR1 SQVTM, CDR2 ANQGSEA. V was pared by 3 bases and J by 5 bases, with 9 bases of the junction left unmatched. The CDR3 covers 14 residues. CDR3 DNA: TGCAGCGTTGAGAGACAGGGCTTGGGGGAGACCCAGTACTTC. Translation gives CSVERQGLGETQYF.

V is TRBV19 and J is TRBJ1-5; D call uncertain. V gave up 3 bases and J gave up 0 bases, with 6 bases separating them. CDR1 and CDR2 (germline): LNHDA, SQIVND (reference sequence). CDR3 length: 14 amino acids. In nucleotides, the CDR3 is TGTGCCAGTAGTATCGCAGTTAGCAATCAGCCCCAGCATTTT. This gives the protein CASSIAVSNQPQHF.

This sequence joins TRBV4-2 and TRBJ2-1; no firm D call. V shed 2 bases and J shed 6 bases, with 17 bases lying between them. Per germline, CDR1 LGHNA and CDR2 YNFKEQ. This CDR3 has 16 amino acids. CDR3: CASSQPSSGLGNEQFF. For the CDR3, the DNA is TGTGCCAGCAGCCAACCCTCGTCCGGGCTGGGCAATGAGCAGTTCTTC.

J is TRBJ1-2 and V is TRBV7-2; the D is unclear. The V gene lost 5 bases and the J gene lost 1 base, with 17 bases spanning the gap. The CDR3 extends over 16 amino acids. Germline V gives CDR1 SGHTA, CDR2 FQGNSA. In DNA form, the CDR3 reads TGTGCCAGCAGCACCTCTAGGGCAGCCCGTAACTATGGCTACACCTTC. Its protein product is CASSTSRAARNYGYTF.

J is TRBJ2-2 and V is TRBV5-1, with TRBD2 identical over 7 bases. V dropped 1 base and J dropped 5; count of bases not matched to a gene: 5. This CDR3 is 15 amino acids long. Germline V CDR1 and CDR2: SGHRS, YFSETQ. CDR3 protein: CASSLSLADTGELFF. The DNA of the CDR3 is TGCGCCAGCAGCTTGAGCCTAGCGGATACCGGGGAGCTGTTTTTT.

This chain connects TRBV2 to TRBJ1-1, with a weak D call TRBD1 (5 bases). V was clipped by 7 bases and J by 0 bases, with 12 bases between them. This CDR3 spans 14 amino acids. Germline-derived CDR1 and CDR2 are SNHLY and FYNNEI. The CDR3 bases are TGTGCCAGCACCTACCAGGGCCTGAACACTGAAGCTTTCTTT. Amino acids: CASTYQGLNTEAFF.

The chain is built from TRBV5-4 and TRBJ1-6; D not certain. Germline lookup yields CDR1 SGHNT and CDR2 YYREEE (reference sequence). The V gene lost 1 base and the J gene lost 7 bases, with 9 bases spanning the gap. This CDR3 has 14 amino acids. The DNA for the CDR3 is TGTGCCAGCAGCTTGCGAGCGCAAAATTCACCCCTCCACTTT. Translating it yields CASSLRAQNSPLHF.

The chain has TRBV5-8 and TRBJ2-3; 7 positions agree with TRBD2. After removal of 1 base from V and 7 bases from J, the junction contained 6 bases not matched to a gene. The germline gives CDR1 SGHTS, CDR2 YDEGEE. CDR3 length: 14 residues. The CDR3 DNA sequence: TGTGCCAGCAGCTTGCAGCTAGCGGTCCATACGCAGTATTTT. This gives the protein CASSLQLAVHTQYF.

The CDR3 here is CSVEDTRGPYEQYF. Here the CDR3 DNA reads TGCAGCGTTGAAGATACAAGGGGTCCGTACGAGCAGTACTTC. The rearrangement links TRBV29-1 to TRBJ2-7; weak D call: TRBD1 (5 bases). Germline CDR1 reads SQVTM; CDR2 reads ANQGSEA. The ends were cut back, 0 bases at V and 4 bases at J, with 13 bases in the middle. CDR3 length: 14 amino acids.

CDR3 sequence: CSAPGGTNQPQHF. Written as DNA, the CDR3 is TGCAGCGCCCCAGGGGGTACCAATCAGCCCCAGCATTTT. V usage is TRBV29-1 and J usage is TRBJ1-5; 7 bases are a match to TRBD1. Germline V gene data show CDR1 as SQVTM and CDR2 as ANQGSEA. J lost 3 bases, V lost 7 bases, and 6 bases had no gene match. This CDR3 has 13 residues.

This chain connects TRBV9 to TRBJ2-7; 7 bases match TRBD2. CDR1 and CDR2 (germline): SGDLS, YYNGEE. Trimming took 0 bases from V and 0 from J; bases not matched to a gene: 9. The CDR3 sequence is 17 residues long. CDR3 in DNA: TGTGCCAGCAGCGTAGCTAGCGGCCTCCAAAGCTCCTACGAGCAGTACTTC. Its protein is CASSVASGLQSSYEQYF.

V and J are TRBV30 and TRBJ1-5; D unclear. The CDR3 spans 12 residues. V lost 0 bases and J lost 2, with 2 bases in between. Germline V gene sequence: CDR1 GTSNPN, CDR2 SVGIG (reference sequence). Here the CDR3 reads CAWSVRNQPQHF. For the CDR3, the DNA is TGTGCCTGGAGTGTACGCAATCAGCCCCAGCATTTT.

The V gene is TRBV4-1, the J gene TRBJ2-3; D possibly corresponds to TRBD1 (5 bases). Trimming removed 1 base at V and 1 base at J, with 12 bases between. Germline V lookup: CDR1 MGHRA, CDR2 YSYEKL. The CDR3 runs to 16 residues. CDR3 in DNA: TGCGCCAGCAGCCAAGCCGACAGACCTGGCACAGATACGCAGTATTTT. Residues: CASSQADRPGTDTQYF.

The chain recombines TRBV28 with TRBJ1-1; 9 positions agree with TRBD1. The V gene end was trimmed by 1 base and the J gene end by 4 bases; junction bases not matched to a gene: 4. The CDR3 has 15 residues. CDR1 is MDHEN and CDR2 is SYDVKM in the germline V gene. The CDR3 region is CASSLLGTGTTEAFF. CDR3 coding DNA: TGTGCCAGCAGTTTATTGGGGACAGGGACCACTGAAGCTTTCTTT.

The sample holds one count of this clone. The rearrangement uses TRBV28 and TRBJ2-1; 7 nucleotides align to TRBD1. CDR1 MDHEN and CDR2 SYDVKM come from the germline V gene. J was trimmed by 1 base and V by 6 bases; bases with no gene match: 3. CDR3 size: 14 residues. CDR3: CASRQQGSYNEQFF. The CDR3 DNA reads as TGTGCCAGCAGACAACAGGGGTCCTACAATGAGCAGTTCTTC.

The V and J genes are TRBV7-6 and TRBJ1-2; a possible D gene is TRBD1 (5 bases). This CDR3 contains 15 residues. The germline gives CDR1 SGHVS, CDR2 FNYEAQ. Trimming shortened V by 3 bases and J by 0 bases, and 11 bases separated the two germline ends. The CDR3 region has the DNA TGTGCCAGCAGCTTGAGCGACAGTCCTAACTATGGCTACACCTTC. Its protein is CASSLSDSPNYGYTF.

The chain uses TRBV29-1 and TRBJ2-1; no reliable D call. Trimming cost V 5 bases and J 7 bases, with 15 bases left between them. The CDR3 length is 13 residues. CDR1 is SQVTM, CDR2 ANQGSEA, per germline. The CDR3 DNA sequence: TGCAGCGTTAGGGTCCAAGCTTTTAATGAGCAGTTCTTC. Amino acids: CSVRVQAFNEQFF.

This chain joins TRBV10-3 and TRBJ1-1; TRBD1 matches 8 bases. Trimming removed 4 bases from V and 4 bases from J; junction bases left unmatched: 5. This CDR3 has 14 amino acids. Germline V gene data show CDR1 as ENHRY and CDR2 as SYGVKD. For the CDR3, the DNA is TGTGCCATCAGTGGGACAGGGCGGGGCACTGAAGCTTTCTTT. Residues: CAISGTGRGTEAFF.

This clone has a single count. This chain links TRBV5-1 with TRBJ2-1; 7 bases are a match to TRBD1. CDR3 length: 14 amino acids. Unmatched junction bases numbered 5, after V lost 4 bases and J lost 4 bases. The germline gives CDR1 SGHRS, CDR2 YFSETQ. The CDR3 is CASSQGQTYNEQFF. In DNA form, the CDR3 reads TGCGCCAGCAGCCAGGGACAGACTTACAATGAGCAGTTCTTC.

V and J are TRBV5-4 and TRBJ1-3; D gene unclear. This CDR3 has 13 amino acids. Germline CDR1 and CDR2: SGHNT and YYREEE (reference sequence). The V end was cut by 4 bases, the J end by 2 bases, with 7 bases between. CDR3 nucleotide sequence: TGTGCCAGCAGCCCCGGCGCTGGAAACACCATATATTTT. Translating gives CASSPGAGNTIYF.